This T cell receptor beta chain was captured in a study of T-cell reconstitution after alpha-beta-depleted transplantation in children. This clonotype was seen once. The CDR3 is made up of 15 amino acids. Germline-derived CDR1 and CDR2 are LGHNA and YNFKEQ. The V gene end was trimmed by 0 bases and the J gene end by 4 bases; junction bases not matched to a gene: 1. As it was prepared, the TCRbeta library received unique molecular identifiers. Each CDR3 protein gets one entry after TCRdb re-called the PCR reads with MiXCR. The sample gives about 500,000 distinct CDR3 sequences, approximately 32% of which show up once; 2% to 3% is in the top ten.

This sample comprised PBMCs from the stem cell graft donor, obtained from the stem cell graft. The receptor's source is a human donor who donated a stem cell graft to a child with aplastic anemia. The chain carries TRBV4-2 and TRBJ2-7, with 12 bases matching TRBD2. The CDR3 sequence is CASSQDLAGGYEQYF. The CDR3 nucleotides read TGTGCCAGCAGCCAAGATCTAGCGGGAGGGTACGAGCAGTACTTC.